This passage covers 21 T cell receptor beta chains from one sample sequenced in a study of read filtering for tumor transcriptome and immune sequencing (dated by TCRdb to 2018 to 2020). Instrument on record: Illumina HiSeq 4000. TCR libraries were built from approximately 400 ng RNA with the Immunoverse kit, using molecular barcoded adaptors covering alpha/delta and beta/gamma chains. The public reads were reanalyzed by TCRdb: fastp trimming at Q25, MiXCR alignment, in-frame beta chains only. Merged by CDR3 protein, the rows form single entries marked with the most common genes and DNA. Present in this sample are tens of thousands of distinct CDR3 sequences, roughly 20% of which were seen just once. The ten largest clonotypes hold roughly 15% of the sample. Material: a population of CD138-negative cells sorted from bone marrow. The cell subset or site label on this specimen signifies: bone marrow mononuclear cells depleted of CD138+ plasma/myeloma cells by negative magnetic selection. The receptors here all came from a donor at least 40 years old with multiple myeloma.

This clonotype is labeled medium-sized. V usage is TRBV6-6 and J usage is TRBJ1-1; D remains ambiguous. V was pared by 7 bases and J by 2 bases, with 11 bases between. The CDR3 loop spans 13 amino acids. CDR1 and CDR2 from the germline V gene are MNHNY and SVGAGI (reference sequence). This chain's CDR3 is CASTYGVNTEAFF. Here the CDR3 DNA reads TGTGCCAGCACCTACGGGGTAAACACTGAAGCTTTCTTT.

About this clonotype: This CDR3 is missing its conserved last phenylalanine or tryptophan, likely due to a read error. The rearrangement links TRBV20-1 to TRBJ2-7; 10 bases align to TRBD2. Germline V gene lookup returns CDR1 DFQATT and CDR2 SNEGSKA (reference sequence). V lost 1 base, J lost 3 bases, and 3 bases stayed unmatched. This CDR3 comprises 14 residues. CDR3 bases: TGCAGTGCTAGAGTAACTAGCGGGATCTACGAGCAGTACATC. Translating gives CSARVTSGIYEQYI.

This clonotype was detected ten times or more. This rearrangement joins TRBV7-2 to TRBJ2-2; D call uncertain. Germline CDR1 and CDR2: SGHTA and FQGNSA. With 5 bases removed from V and 5 bases from J, the gap between germline ends came to 12 bases. There are 14 residues in the CDR3. CDR3 loop: CASSLRARTGELFF. In nucleotides, the CDR3 is TGTGCCAGCAGCCTAAGGGCAAGGACCGGGGAGCTGTTTTTT.

With regard to this clonotype: This likely came from a read error, as a far larger clone is one base away. The rearrangement joins TRBV5-8 to TRBJ2-1, with TRBD2 matching 13 bases. The CDR3 is 15 residues long. CDR1 SGHTS and CDR2 YDEGEE come from the germline V gene. Trimming removed 2 bases from V and 8 bases from J; junction bases left unmatched: 4. This CDR3 is CASSLRTSGSDEQFF. DNA for the CDR3: TGTGCCAGCAGCTTAAGGACTAGCGGGAGCGATGAGCAGTTCTTC. The entire variable domain, with the rest obtained from reference TRBV5-8 and TRBJ2-1, is as follows: EAGVTQSPTHLIKTRGQQATLRCSPISGHTSVYWYQQALGLGLQFLLWYDEGEERNRGNFPPRFSGRQFPNYSSELNVNALELEDSALYLCASSLRTSGSDEQFFGPGTRLTVL.

This clonotype occurred many times. V and J are TRBV28 and TRBJ2-6; 8 nucleotides match TRBD2. The CDR3 has 19 residues. Looked up from germline, CDR1 is MDHEN and CDR2 is SYDVKM. Trimming at V came to 7 bases and at J to 3 bases, leaving 17 bases not matched to a gene. The DNA of the CDR3 is TGTGCCAGCAACAAATCACCGGGACTAGGTTCACTTGGGGCCAACGTCCTGACTTTC. Translation: CASNKSPGLGSLGANVLTF.

This clonotype was counted at least ten times. V and J are TRBV3-1 and TRBJ2-6, with D perhaps matching TRBD2 (5 bases). The CDR3 contains 16 residues. Trimming cost V 0 bases and J 4 bases, with 10 bases left between them. Germline CDR1 LGHDT, CDR2 YNNKEL (reference sequence). CDR3 bases: TGTGCCAGCAGCCAAGATCCGGGGATAGGGGCCAACGTCCTGACTTTC. Translating it yields CASSQDPGIGANVLTF.

Concerning this clonotype: One base separates it from a far larger clone, so it is likely a read error. This chain links TRBV6-1 with TRBJ2-1; no reliable D call. The V end lost 6 bases, the J end lost 3 bases, and 12 bases lay between the germline ends. CDR3 length: 14 residues. CDR1 and CDR2 from the germline V gene are MNHNS and SASEGT. The CDR3 coding sequence is TGTGCCAGCAGCGATCCGACGGGCTACAATGAGCAGTTCTTC. Amino acid sequence: CASSDPTGYNEQFF.

On this clonotype: Its ends do not fully match the called genes, so a read error is possible. The chain recombines TRBV7-9 with TRBJ1-2; the D is unclear. Germline V gene lookup returns CDR1 SEHNR and CDR2 FQNEAQ (reference sequence). This CDR3 is 13 amino acids long. The DNA of the CDR3 is TGCGCCAGCGGCTTAGAAAACAGCGATGGCTACACCTTC. Translation: CASGLENSDGYTF.

In its sample, this clonotype ranks as medium-sized. The chain combines TRBV14 with TRBJ2-1; 10 bases fit TRBD2. Germline CDR1 reads SGHDN; CDR2 reads FVKESK. Trimming at V came to 4 bases and at J to 7 bases, leaving 10 bases not matched to a gene. This CDR3 comprises 16 residues. The chain's CDR3 is CASSPLLAGQRNEQFF. In nucleotides, the CDR3 is TGTGCCAGCAGCCCCCTACTAGCGGGACAACGAAATGAGCAGTTCTTC.

This clonotype has ten or more counts. This chain joins TRBV5-1 and TRBJ2-1; 11 bases agree with TRBD2. CDR3 length equals 15 residues. CDR1 is SGHRS and CDR2 is YFSETQ in the germline V gene. The ends lost 3 bases at V and 6 bases at J; junction bases unmatched: 5. The CDR3 protein is CASSSGLAERNEQFF. CDR3 DNA sequence: TGCGCCAGCAGCTCGGGACTAGCGGAGCGCAATGAGCAGTTCTTC.

This clonotype occurred many times. One end of the junction is discordant with germline, which a read error may explain. The V gene is TRBV19, the J gene TRBJ2-3, with a possible D match to TRBD2 (5 bases). CDR1 LNHDA and CDR2 SQIVND come from the germline V gene (reference sequence). The CDR3 has 13 residues. The CDR3 is CASAPGFTNTQYF. For the CDR3, the DNA is TGTGCCAGTGCACCGGGGTTCACAAATACGCAGTATTTT.

This clonotype was found many times. This chain joins TRBV2 and TRBJ2-1, with D hard to call. Trimming pared 5 bases from V and 13 bases from J, leaving 12 bases between. There are 11 residues in the CDR3. CDR1 is SNHLY and CDR2 is FYNNEI in the germline V gene. The CDR3 here is CASSYQAAQFF. The CDR3 DNA sequence: TGTGCCAGCAGTTACCAGGCTGCCCAGTTCTTC.

This clonotype came up a few times. V is TRBV6-5 and J is TRBJ1-5, with a weak D call TRBD1 (6 bases). There are 14 residues in the CDR3. V was pared by 7 bases and J by 4 bases, with 14 bases between. The germline V gene encodes CDR1 MNHEY and CDR2 SVGAGI. The CDR3 sequence: CASKGGGWNQPQHF. Written as DNA, the CDR3 is TGTGCCAGCAAGGGGGGGGGTTGGAATCAGCCCCAGCATTTT.

This chain connects TRBV7-9 to TRBJ2-7; D not resolved. Germline assignment: CDR1 SEHNR and CDR2 FQNEAQ (reference sequence). This CDR3 has 16 amino acids. V dropped 1 base and J dropped 0 bases, with 13 bases sitting between them. The CDR3 DNA reads TGTGCCAGCAGCTTAGGGGCCGCCCCCGGCTCCTACGAGCAGTACTTC. This sequence encodes CASSLGAAPGSYEQYF. The whole variable domain, filled in from reference TRBV7-9 and TRBJ2-7, reads DTGVSQNPRHKITKRGQNVTFRCDPISEHNRLYWYRQTLGQGPEFLTYFQNEAQLEKSRLLSDRFSAERPKGSFSTLEIQRTEQGDSAMYLCASSLGAAPGSYEQYFGPGTRLTVT.

There are many counts of this clonotype. The V gene is TRBV3-1, the J gene TRBJ2-1; D is undetermined. Between the trimmed V and J ends, which lost 5 bases and 0 bases, there was a span of 8 bases. The CDR3 length is 14 residues. Per germline, CDR1 LGHDT and CDR2 YNNKEL (reference sequence). For the CDR3, the DNA is TGTGCCAGCAGCGGCTTAGACTCCTACAATGAGCAGTTCTTC. Its translation is CASSGLDSYNEQFF.

This clonotype was seen many times. CDR3 DNA: TGTGCCAGCAGCCCGCTCACGGTTTCCTACAATGAGCAGTTCTTC. It specifies CASSPLTVSYNEQFF. The genes are TRBV28 and TRBJ2-1, with no clear D. Between the trimmed V and J ends, which lost 6 bases and 1 base, there was a span of 13 bases. Germline loops: CDR1 MDHEN, CDR2 SYDVKM. CDR3 length: 15 residues.

In its sample, this clonotype was seen many times. The rearrangement uses TRBV6-4 and TRBJ2-5; D not certain. V lost 0 bases and J 5 bases, leaving 10 bases between the germline ends. This CDR3 has 14 residues. CDR1 is MRHNA and CDR2 is SNTAGT in the germline V gene. The CDR3 loop is CASSDSADGETQYF. The CDR3 DNA reads TGTGCCAGCAGTGACTCTGCGGACGGGGAGACCCAGTACTTC.

At least ten counts were recorded for this clonotype. The genes are TRBV5-1 and TRBJ2-3; 10 bases agree with TRBD2. Germline loops: CDR1 SGHRS, CDR2 YFSETQ. CDR3 length equals 14 residues. V lost 0 bases to trimming and J lost 5 bases; unmatched junction nucleotides: 0. In DNA, the CDR3 is TGCGCCAGCAGCTTGGGACTAGCGGGAGATACGCAGTATTTT. Protein: CASSLGLAGDTQYF.

This clonotype came up a few times. V usage is TRBV12-3 or TRBV12-4 and J usage is TRBJ1-1, with D hard to call. This CDR3 comprises 14 residues. Trimming cost V 3 bases and J 6 bases, with 14 bases left between them. The CDR3 bases are TGTGCCAGCAGTTTTGGTCAATCAATCCCTGAAGCTTTCTTT. Encoded protein: CASSFGQSIPEAFF.

The sample holds many counts of this clonotype. This sequence joins TRBV3-1 and TRBJ2-2; D is uncertain. Trimming took off 4 bases at V and 7 bases at J, with 7 bases between the two ends. Germline V gene lookup returns CDR1 LGHDT and CDR2 YNNKEL (reference sequence). CDR3 length equals 12 residues. DNA for the CDR3: TGTGCCAGCAGCCGCCCTCACGGGGAGCTGTTTTTT. Residues: CASSRPHGELFF.

This clonotype appeared many times. V and J are TRBV19 and TRBJ2-6, with D uncertain. CDR1 is LNHDA, CDR2 SQIVND, per germline (reference sequence). This CDR3 has 17 residues. V was trimmed by 5 bases and J by 0 bases, leaving 14 bases between them. The CDR3 sequence is CASSAQGPGSGANVLTF. DNA for the CDR3: TGTGCCAGTAGTGCCCAAGGCCCCGGCTCTGGGGCCAACGTCCTGACTTTC.